This TCR beta chain was identified during a study of response to subunit inactivated influenza vaccine. TCRdb itself ran the RT-PCR reads through MiXCR, one entry per CDR3 protein. The table has about 650,000 distinct CDR3 sequences, approximately 15% seen once. On this clonotype: Antigen specificity is unknown.

Study results and caveats: After each seasonal influenza vaccination, few new T cells are recruited, the authors suggested.

The CDR3 extends over 16 amino acids. Unmatched junction bases numbered 18, after V lost 6 bases and J lost 8 bases. Germline assignment: CDR1 MDHEN and CDR2 SYDVKM. The chain couples TRBV28 to TRBJ1-2; 7 bases are a match to TRBD1. Sample: PBMCs from blood, taken about 11 days after vaccination. The source of this sequence is a man aged 50 to 60 who received an inactivated influenza vaccine. The CDR3 sequence is CASSPKGDSRGWGYTF. For the CDR3, the DNA is TGTGCCAGCAGCCCGAAAGGGGACAGCCGCGGCTGGGGCTACACCTTC.